A single sample gave rise to the 23 T cell receptor beta chains below, sequenced in a study of cytomegalovirus exposure and HLA in healthy donors. With 60 Vbeta and 13 Jbeta primers, the PCR was carried out. The table came from immunoSEQ multiplex PCR; TCRdb's copy has only in-frame clones and leaves some out. The top ten clones hold 1.5% to 2% of a sample with roughly 130,000 clones, roughly two thirds of them seen once. Sample: PBMCs. Receptor source: a man younger than 40 in good health and CMV-seropositive.

CDR3 coding DNA: TGTGCCATCCGCCCCGGGGGGCTCATGAACACTGAAGCTTTCTTT. Its translation: CAIRPGGLMNTEAFF. The chain recombines TRBV10-3 with TRBJ1-1; a weak D match, TRBD1 (6 bases). Germline values: CDR1 ENHRY, CDR2 SYGVKD. The CDR3 covers 15 residues. Trimming took off 8 bases at V and 0 bases at J, with 16 bases between the two ends.

This chain uses TRBV28 with TRBJ2-2; TRBD2 aligns across 7 bases. CDR1 is MDHEN, CDR2 SYDVKM, per germline. The CDR3 totals 14 residues. The V segment lost 7 bases and the J segment 7 bases; nucleotides outside the gene matches: 9. The CDR3 loop is CASKAGRSLGELFF. CDR3 nucleotide sequence: TGTGCCAGCAAAGCGGGACGCTCTCTCGGGGAGCTGTTTTTT. The full variable domain, completed using reference TRBV28 and TRBJ2-2, is DVKVTQSSRYLVKRTGEKVFLECVQDMDHENMFWYRQDPGLGLRLIYFSYDVKMKEKGDIPEGYSVSREKKERFSLILESASTNQTSMYLCASKAGRSLGELFFGEGSRLTVL.

This clone came up a few times. This chain connects TRBV5-1 to TRBJ1-1; 7 bases fit TRBD1. The CDR3 has 15 amino acids. Germline V CDR1 and CDR2: SGHRS, YFSETQ. V dropped 4 bases and J dropped 3; count of bases not matched to a gene: 9. In nucleotides, the CDR3 is TGCGCCAGCAGCGCGCTCGCAGGGGGGTACACTGAAGCTTTCTTT. Translated: CASSALAGGYTEAFF.

This clone was observed a few times. This chain connects TRBV28 to TRBJ2-7, with TRBD2 identical over 10 bases. The CDR3 length is 16 residues. V gave up 6 bases and J gave up 6 bases; unmatched junction bases: 14. Germline CDR1 reads MDHEN; CDR2 reads SYDVKM. CDR3 sequence: CASSAPSGSVSGEQYF. The CDR3 DNA follows: TGTGCCAGCAGCGCCCCTAGCGGGAGTGTGTCAGGCGAGCAGTACTTC.

The CDR3 sequence: CASSFGWGVEKLFF. The CDR3 bases are TGTGCCAGCAGCTTTGGGTGGGGAGTGGAAAAACTGTTTTTT. J is TRBJ1-4 and V is TRBV5-6; unclear D gene. This CDR3 has 14 residues. Germline loops: CDR1 SGHDT, CDR2 YYEEEE. Trimming stripped 2 bases from V and 8 bases from J, with 13 bases between.

This clone was seen only once. This chain connects TRBV25-1 to TRBJ2-3; D may be TRBD1 (5 bases). This CDR3 is built from 15 residues. The ends were cut back, 3 bases at V and 0 bases at J, with 10 bases in the middle. Germline lookup yields CDR1 MGHDK and CDR2 SYGVNS. The CDR3 here is CASSDLRVSTDTQYF. The CDR3 DNA reads as TGTGCCAGCAGTGATCTCAGGGTTAGCACAGATACGCAGTATTTT.

V and J are TRBV12-5 and TRBJ2-1, with TRBD2 identical over 8 bases. The CDR3 loop spans 19 amino acids. Germline V CDR1 and CDR2: LGHNT, FRNRAP. The V gene end was trimmed by 0 bases and the J gene end by 8 bases; junction bases not matched to a gene: 18. The CDR3 DNA sequence: TGTGCTAGTGGTTTGGTATTGGATGGTGGGACTAGTGGATTCGATGAGCAGTTCTTC. This translates into CASGLVLDGGTSGFDEQFF.

This chain links TRBV18 with TRBJ1-5; no firm D call. V lost 5 bases and J 9 bases, leaving 17 bases between the germline ends. Germline assignment: CDR1 KGHSH and CDR2 LQKENI. The CDR3 extends over 14 amino acids. The DNA for the CDR3 is TGTGCCAGCTCATCCCGGACGGCAGAGGGGCCCCAGCATTTT. It is translated as CASSSRTAEGPQHF.

The DNA for the CDR3 is TGTGCCAGAAGCTGCGGACAGAGCAGCTCCTACGAGCAGTACTTC. The encoded protein is CARSCGQSSSYEQYF. This chain joins TRBV5-3 and TRBJ2-7, with D maybe TRBD1 (6 bases). TRBV5-3 is reported as an ORF; its role is uncertain. The V and J ends lost 3 bases and 0 bases respectively, with 13 bases between them. There are 15 residues in the CDR3.

This chain joins TRBV25-1 and TRBJ2-3, with 9 bases that match TRBD2. The J segment lost 14 bases and the V segment lost 5 bases, leaving 17 bases of the junction unmatched. CDR3 length: 15 amino acids. Germline V lookup: CDR1 MGHDK, CDR2 SYGVNS. The CDR3 spells CASSFKGAGGPVRYF. CDR3 nucleotides: TGTGCCAGCAGTTTCAAGGGAGCGGGAGGCCCTGTAAGGTATTTT.

The CDR3 coding sequence is TGTGCCAGCAGTCGGGGGGGGGCCGGGGAGACCCAGTACTTC. Amino acids: CASSRGGAGETQYF. The V gene is TRBV6-5, the J gene TRBJ2-5; 8 nucleotides match TRBD2. J was trimmed by 5 bases and V by 5 bases; bases with no gene match: 7. Germline loops: CDR1 MNHEY, CDR2 SVGAGI. The CDR3 sequence is 14 residues long.

The chain uses TRBV27 and TRBJ2-1; TRBD2 matches 12 bases. The CDR3 length is 12 residues. V trimming: 8 bases; J trimming: 7 bases; junction bases outside the gene matches: 0. Germline V gene lookup returns CDR1 MNHEY and CDR2 SMNVEV (reference sequence). The CDR3: CASGTSGNEQFF. The CDR3 DNA reads as TGTGCCAGCGGGACTAGCGGGAATGAGCAGTTCTTC.

The gene calls are TRBV4-1 and TRBJ1-6; weak D call: TRBD1 (6 bases). CDR1 and CDR2 from the germline V gene are MGHRA and YSYEKL. The CDR3 loop spans 15 amino acids. V was trimmed by 3 bases and J by 8 bases, leaving 14 bases between them. This chain's CDR3 is CASSQRQAGDSPLHF. CDR3 DNA sequence: TGCGCCAGCAGCCAGAGACAGGCCGGAGATTCACCCCTCCACTTT.

V usage is TRBV29-1 and J usage is TRBJ2-5; 9 positions match TRBD1. The trim removed 6 bases at V and 1 base at J, leaving 0 bases unmatched. The CDR3 length is 12 residues. Germline V lookup: CDR1 SQVTM, CDR2 ANQGSEA. CDR3 DNA: TGCAGCGTGACAGGGGGCCAAGAGACCCAGTACTTC. Translation gives CSVTGGQETQYF.

This clone has only a few counts. This chain joins TRBV29-1 and TRBJ2-5; 7 bases are a match to TRBD1. The DNA end favors TRBJ2-7, so the J call may be wrong. Germline CDR1 reads SQVTM; CDR2 reads ANQGSEA. This CDR3 is built from 12 residues. Here the CDR3 reads CSVRDRVSEQYF. Here the CDR3 DNA reads TGCAGCGTCCGAGACAGGGTCTCCGAGCAGTACTTC.

This clone was observed a few times. CDR3 sequence (DNA): TGCAGCGTCCGGTCTGACAGGCCGGGCTATGTCGGTGGTGAAGCTTTCTTT. It codes for CSVRSDRPGYVGGEAFF. This chain links TRBV29-1 with TRBJ1-1; D is possibly TRBD1 (6 bases). The CDR3 is 17 residues long. From germline, CDR1 is SQVTM and CDR2 ANQGSEA. V shed 6 bases and J shed 7 bases, with 30 bases lying between them.

The chain combines TRBV7-9 with TRBJ2-2; TRBD2 matches 9 bases. The CDR3 is 15 amino acids. The germline V gene encodes CDR1 SEHNR and CDR2 FQNEAQ (reference sequence). J lost 6 bases, V lost 0 bases, and 2 bases had no gene match. The CDR3 sequence is CASSLAGGRAGELFF. CDR3 DNA sequence: TGTGCCAGCAGCTTAGCTGGCGGGAGGGCCGGGGAGCTGTTTTTT.

V usage is TRBV28 and J usage is TRBJ1-1; tentative D call: TRBD1 (6 bases). This CDR3 region has 15 residues. Germline values: CDR1 MDHEN, CDR2 SYDVKM. V was pared by 1 base and J by 2 bases, with 11 bases between. Here the CDR3 reads CASSLSAGANTEAFF. In DNA form, the CDR3 reads TGTGCCAGCAGTTTATCCGCGGGGGCCAACACTGAAGCTTTCTTT.

This clone was seen only a few times. The gene calls are TRBV5-1 and TRBJ2-7; TRBD1 might be the D (6 bases). The V end was cut by 7 bases, the J end by 2 bases, with 16 bases between. The CDR3 extends over 14 amino acids. Germline V gene sequence: CDR1 SGHRS, CDR2 YFSETQ. CDR3 in amino acids: CASFKGGSPYEQYF. In nucleotides, the CDR3 is TGCGCCAGCTTTAAAGGGGGATCCCCCTACGAGCAGTACTTC.

This chain uses TRBV10-3 with TRBJ2-1, with TRBD1 identical over 9 bases. Trimming removed 6 bases from V and 6 bases from J; junction bases left unmatched: 6. CDR3 length equals 14 residues. Germline CDR1 and CDR2: ENHRY and SYGVKD. The chain's CDR3 is CAISDWDRVNEQFF. The DNA for the CDR3 is TGTGCCATCAGCGACTGGGACAGGGTCAATGAGCAGTTCTTC.

The chain's CDR3 is CASSRRGVKGAYGYTF. The CDR3, as DNA: TGTGCCAGCAGTCGCCGGGGGGTCAAGGGCGCGTATGGCTACACCTTC. V gene TRBV27 combines with J gene TRBJ1-2; D possibly corresponds to TRBD1 (5 bases). CDR1 and CDR2 from the germline V gene are MNHEY and SMNVEV (reference sequence). The V gene lost 5 bases and the J gene lost 5 bases, with 21 bases spanning the gap. CDR3 size: 16 residues.

This chain connects TRBV2 to TRBJ2-5; 9 bases agree with TRBD1. The germline V gene encodes CDR1 SNHLY and CDR2 FYNNEI. This CDR3 has 13 amino acids. J gave up 4 bases and V 7 bases, and 4 bases lay outside the gene matches. Here the CDR3 reads CASNLDRGETQYF. CDR3 DNA sequence: TGTGCCAGCAATCTGGACAGGGGAGAGACCCAGTACTTC.

With regard to this clone: Relative to the germline gene, one junction end is altered; a read error may explain this. The V and J genes are TRBV7-7 and TRBJ2-3; D is possibly TRBD1 (6 bases). CDR1 is SSHAT and CDR2 is FNYEAQ in the germline V gene (reference sequence). The CDR3 has 13 amino acids. The CDR3 sequence: CASSQDRTDTQYF. The CDR3 DNA sequence: TGTGCTAGCAGCCAGGACAGAACAGATACGCAGTATTTT. The variable domain in full, with the rest retrieved from reference TRBV7-7 and TRBJ2-3, is GAGVSQSPRYKVTKRGQDVTLRCDPISSHATLYWYQQALGQGPEFLTYFNYEAQPDKSGLPSDRFSAERPEGSISTLTIQRTEQRDSAMYRCASSQDRTDTQYFGPGTRLTVL.